This T cell receptor (delta chain) was found in a study of gamma-delta T cells after stem cell transplantation. The CDR3 has 24 residues. The ends lost 1 base at V and 1 base at J; junction bases unmatched: 24. From germline, CDR1 is TSWWSYY and CDR2 QGS. This clone was seen repeatedly, ten times or more. TCRdb re-called the RT-PCR reads through CATT. The table lists around 2,400 delta-chain clones, 3% to 3.5% of them singletons. This clonotype originated in a human donor. It is not recorded whose cells these are; they may come from a transplant donor. The chain joins TRDV1 to TRDJ1; 13 positions agree with TRDD3. The sequencing input was gamma-delta T cells. This CDR3 is CALGEQSFSPRYWGIRGSTDKLIF. In nucleotides, the CDR3 is TGTGCTCTTGGGGAACAAAGTTTTTCCCCTCGATACTGGGGGATACGCGGGTCCACCGATAAACTCATCTTT.